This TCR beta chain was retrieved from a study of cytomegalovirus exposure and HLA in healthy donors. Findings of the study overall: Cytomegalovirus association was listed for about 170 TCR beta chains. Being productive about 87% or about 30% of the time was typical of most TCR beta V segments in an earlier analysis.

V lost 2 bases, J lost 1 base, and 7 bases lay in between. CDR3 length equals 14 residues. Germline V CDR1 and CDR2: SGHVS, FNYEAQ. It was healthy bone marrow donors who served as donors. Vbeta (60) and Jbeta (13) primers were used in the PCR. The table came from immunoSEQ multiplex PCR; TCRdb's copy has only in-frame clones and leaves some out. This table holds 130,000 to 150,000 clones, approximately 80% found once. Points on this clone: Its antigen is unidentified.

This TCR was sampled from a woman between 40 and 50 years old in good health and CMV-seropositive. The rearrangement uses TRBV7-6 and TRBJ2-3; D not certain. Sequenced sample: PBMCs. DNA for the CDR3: TGTGCCAGCAGCTTATCCAGCGGCACAGATACGCAGTATTTT. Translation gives CASSLSSGTDTQYF.